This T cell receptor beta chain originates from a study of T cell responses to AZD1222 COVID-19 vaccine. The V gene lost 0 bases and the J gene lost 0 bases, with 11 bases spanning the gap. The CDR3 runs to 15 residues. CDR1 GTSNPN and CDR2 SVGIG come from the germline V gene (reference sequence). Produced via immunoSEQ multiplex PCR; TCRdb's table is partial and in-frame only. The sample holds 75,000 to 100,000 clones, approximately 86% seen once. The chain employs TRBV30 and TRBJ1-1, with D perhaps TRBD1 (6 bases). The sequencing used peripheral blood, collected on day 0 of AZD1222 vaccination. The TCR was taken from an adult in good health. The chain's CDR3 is CAWSVATGLNTEAFF. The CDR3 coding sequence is TGTGCCTGGAGTGTCGCGACAGGCTTGAACACTGAAGCTTTCTTT.